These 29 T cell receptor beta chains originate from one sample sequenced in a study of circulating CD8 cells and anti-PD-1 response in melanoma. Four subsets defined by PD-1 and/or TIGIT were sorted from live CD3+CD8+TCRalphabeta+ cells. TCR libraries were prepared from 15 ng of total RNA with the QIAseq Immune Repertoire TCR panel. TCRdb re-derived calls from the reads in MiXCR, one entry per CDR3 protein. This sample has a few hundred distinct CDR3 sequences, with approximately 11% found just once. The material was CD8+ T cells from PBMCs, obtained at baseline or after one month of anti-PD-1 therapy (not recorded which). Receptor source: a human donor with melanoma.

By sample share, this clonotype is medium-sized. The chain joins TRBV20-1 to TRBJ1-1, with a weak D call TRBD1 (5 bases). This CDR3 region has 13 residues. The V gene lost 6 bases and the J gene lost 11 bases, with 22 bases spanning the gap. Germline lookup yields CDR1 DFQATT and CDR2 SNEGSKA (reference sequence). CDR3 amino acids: CSAPIGRVAEAFF. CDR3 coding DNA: TGCAGTGCCCCGATCGGCAGGGTAGCCGAGGCTTTCTTT.

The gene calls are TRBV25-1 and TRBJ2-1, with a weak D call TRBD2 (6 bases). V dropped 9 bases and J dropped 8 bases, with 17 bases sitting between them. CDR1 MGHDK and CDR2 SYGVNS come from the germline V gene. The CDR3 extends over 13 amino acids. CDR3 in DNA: TGTGCCAGTCGCGAGATGCGGGAAGATGAGCAGTTCTTC. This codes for CASREMREDEQFF.

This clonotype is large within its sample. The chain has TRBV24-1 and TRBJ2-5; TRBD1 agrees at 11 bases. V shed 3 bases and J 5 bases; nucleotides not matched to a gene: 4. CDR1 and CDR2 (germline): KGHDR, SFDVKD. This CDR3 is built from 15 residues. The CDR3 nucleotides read TGTGCCACCAGTGATCCGGACAGGGGGCATGAGACCCAGTACTTC. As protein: CATSDPDRGHETQYF.

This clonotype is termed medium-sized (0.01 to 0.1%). Here the CDR3 DNA reads TGTGCCAGCAGTCCGGGACAGGGGTTCGACGAGCAGTACTTC. This encodes CASSPGQGFDEQYF. The chain couples TRBV28 to TRBJ2-7, with 10 positions matching TRBD1. Trimming removed 5 bases from V and 5 bases from J; junction bases left unmatched: 6. Germline V gives CDR1 MDHEN, CDR2 SYDVKM. CDR3 length: 14 residues.

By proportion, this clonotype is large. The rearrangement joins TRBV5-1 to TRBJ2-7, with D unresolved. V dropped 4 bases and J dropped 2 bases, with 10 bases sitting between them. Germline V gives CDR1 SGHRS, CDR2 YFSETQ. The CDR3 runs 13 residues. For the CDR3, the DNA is TGCGCCAGCAGCCCTGACACTGCCTACGAGCAGTACTTC. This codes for CASSPDTAYEQYF.

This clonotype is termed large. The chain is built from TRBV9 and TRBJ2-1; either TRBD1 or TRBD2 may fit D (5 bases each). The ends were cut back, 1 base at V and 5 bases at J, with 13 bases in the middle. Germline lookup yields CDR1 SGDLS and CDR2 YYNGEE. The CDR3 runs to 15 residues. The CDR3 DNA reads TGTGCCAGCAGCGTATGGGGGAGCATAGACAATGAGCAGTTCTTC. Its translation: CASSVWGSIDNEQFF.

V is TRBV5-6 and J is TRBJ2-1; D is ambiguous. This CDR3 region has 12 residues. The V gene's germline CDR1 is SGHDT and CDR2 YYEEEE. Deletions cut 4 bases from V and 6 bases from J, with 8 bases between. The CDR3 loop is CASSLQRNEQFF. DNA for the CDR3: TGTGCCAGCAGCCTACAACGCAATGAGCAGTTCTTC.

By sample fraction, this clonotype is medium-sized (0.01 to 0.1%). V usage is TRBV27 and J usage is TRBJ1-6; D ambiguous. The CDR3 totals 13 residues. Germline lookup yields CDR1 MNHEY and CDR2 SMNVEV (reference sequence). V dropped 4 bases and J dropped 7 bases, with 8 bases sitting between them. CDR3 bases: TGTGCCAGCAGTTACCGTACGAATTCACCCCTCCACTTT. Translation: CASSYRTNSPLHF.

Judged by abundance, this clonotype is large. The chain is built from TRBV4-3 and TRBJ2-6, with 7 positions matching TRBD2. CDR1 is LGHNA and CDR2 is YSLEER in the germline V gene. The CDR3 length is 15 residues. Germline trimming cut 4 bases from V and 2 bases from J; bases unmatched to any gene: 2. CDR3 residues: CASSPSGAGANVLTF. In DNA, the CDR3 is TGCGCCAGCAGCCCGAGCGGGGCTGGGGCCAACGTCCTGACTTTC.

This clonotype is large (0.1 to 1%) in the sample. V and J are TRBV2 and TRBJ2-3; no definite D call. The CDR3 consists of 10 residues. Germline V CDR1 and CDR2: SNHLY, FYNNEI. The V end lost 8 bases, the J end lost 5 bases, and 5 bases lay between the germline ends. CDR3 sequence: CASLLDTQYF. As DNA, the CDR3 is TGTGCCAGCTTACTAGATACGCAGTATTTT.

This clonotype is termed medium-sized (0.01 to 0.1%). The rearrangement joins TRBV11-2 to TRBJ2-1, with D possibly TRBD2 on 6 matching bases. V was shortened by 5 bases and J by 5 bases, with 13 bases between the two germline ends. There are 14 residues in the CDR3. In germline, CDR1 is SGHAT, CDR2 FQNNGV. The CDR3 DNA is TGTGCCAGCAGCGAATGGGGGGTTGACAATGAGCAGTTCTTC. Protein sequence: CASSEWGVDNEQFF.

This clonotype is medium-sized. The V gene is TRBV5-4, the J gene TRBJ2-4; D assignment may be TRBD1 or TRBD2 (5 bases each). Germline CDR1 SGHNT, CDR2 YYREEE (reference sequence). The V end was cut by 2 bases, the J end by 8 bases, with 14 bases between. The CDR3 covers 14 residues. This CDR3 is CASSLGEFPDIQYF. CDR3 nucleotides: TGTGCCAGCAGCTTAGGGGAGTTCCCCGACATTCAGTACTTC.

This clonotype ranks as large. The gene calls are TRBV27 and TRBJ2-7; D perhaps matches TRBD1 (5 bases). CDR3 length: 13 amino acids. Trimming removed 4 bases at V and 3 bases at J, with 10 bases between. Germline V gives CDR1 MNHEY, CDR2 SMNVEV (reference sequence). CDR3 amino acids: CASSWGIYYEQYF. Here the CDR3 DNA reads TGTGCCAGCAGTTGGGGCATATACTACGAGCAGTACTTC.

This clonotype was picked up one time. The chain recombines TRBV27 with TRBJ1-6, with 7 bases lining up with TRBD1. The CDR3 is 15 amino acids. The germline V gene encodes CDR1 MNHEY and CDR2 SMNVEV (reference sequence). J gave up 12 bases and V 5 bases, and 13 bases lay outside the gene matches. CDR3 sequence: CASSVESQGYLPLHF. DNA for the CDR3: TGTGCCAGCAGTGTCGAGTCACAGGGGTATCTACCCCTCCACTTT.

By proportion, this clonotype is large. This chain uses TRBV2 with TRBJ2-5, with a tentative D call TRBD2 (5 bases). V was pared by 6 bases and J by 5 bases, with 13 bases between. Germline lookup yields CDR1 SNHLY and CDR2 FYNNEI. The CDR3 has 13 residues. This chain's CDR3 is CASSVGWEETQYF. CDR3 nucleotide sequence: TGTGCCAGCAGCGTCGGATGGGAGGAGACCCAGTACTTC.

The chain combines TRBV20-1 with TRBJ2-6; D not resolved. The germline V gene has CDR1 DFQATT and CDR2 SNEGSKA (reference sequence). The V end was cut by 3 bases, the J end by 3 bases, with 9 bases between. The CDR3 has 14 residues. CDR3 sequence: CSASRFGGANVLTF. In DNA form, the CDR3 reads TGCAGTGCTAGCCGGTTTGGTGGGGCCAACGTCCTGACTTTC.

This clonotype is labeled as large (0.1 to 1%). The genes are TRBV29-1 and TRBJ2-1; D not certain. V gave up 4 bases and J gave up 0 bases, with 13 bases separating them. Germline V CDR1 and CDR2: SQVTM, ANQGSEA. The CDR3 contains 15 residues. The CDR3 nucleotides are TGCAGCGTTGTAGGAACGAGAGTCTCCTACAATGAGCAGTTCTTC. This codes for CSVVGTRVSYNEQFF.

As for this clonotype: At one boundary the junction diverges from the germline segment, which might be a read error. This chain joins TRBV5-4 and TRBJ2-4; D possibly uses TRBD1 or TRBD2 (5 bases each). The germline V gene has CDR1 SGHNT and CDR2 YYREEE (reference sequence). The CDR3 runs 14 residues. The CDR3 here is CVSSLGEFPDIQHF. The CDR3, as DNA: TGTGTCAGCAGCTTAGGGGAGTTCCCCGACATTCAGCACTTC.

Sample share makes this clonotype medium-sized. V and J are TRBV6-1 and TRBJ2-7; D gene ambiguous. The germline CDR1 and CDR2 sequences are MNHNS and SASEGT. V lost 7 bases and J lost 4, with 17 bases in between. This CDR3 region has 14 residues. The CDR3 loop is CASTISPHKYEQYF. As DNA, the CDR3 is TGTGCCAGCACCATCAGTCCCCACAAGTACGAGCAGTACTTC.

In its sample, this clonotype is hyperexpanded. CDR3 bases: TGTGCCAGCAGCTTAGACTTGGGTACGCAGTATTTT. As protein: CASSLDLGTQYF. The chain has TRBV7-2 and TRBJ2-3; D unclear. V was shortened by 1 base and J by 8 bases, with 7 bases between the two germline ends. The length of the CDR3 is 12 residues. From germline, CDR1 is SGHTA and CDR2 FQGNSA.

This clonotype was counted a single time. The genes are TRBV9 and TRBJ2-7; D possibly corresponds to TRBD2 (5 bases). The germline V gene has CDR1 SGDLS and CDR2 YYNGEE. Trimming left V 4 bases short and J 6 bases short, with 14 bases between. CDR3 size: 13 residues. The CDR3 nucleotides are TGTGCCAGCAGCAGCGGAGGTACGGCCGAGCAGTACTTC. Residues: CASSSGGTAEQYF. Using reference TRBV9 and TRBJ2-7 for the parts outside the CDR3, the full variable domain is DSGVTQTPKHLITATGQRVTLRCSPRSGDLSVYWYQQSLDQGLQFLIQYYNGEERAKGNILERFSAQQFPDLHSELNLSSLELGDSALYFCASSSGGTAEQYFGPGTRLTVT.

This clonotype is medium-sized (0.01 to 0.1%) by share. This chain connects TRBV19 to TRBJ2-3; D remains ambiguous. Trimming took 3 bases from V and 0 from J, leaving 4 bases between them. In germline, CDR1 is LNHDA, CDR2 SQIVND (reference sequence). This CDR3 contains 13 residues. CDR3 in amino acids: CASSMASTDTQYF. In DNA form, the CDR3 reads TGTGCCAGTAGTATGGCTAGCACAGATACGCAGTATTTT.

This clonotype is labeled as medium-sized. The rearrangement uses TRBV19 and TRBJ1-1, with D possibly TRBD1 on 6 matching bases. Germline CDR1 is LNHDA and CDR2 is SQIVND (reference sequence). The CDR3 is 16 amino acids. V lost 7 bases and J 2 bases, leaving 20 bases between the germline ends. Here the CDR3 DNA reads TGTGCCAGTACGAATTTACGCGGGGGGCAAAACACTGAAGCTTTCTTT. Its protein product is CASTNLRGGQNTEAFF.

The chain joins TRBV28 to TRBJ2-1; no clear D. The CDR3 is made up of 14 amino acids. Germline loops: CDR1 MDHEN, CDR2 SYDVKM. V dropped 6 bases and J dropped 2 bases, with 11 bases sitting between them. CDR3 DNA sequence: TGTGCCAGCAGCCTGGCAGAAGCCTACAATGAGCAGTTCTTC. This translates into CASSLAEAYNEQFF.

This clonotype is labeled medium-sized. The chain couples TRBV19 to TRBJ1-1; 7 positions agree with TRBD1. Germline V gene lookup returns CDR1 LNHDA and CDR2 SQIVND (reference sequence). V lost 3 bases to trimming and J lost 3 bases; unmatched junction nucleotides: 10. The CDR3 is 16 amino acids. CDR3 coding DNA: TGTGCCAGTAGTATGGGACAGCTGGTACAGGACACTGAAGCTTTCTTT. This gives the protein CASSMGQLVQDTEAFF. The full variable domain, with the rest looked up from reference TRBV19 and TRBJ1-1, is DGGITQSPKYLFRKEGQNVTLSCEQNLNHDAMYWYRQDPGQGLRLIYYSQIVNDFQKGDIAEGYSVSREKKESFPLTVTSAQKNPTAFYLCASSMGQLVQDTEAFFGQGTRLTVV.

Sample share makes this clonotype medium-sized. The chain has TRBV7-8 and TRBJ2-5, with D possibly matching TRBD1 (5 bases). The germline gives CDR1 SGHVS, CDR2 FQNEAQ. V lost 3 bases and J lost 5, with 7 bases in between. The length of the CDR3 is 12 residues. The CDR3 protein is CASSFPGETQYF. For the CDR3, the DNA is TGTGCCAGCAGCTTCCCAGGGGAGACCCAGTACTTC.

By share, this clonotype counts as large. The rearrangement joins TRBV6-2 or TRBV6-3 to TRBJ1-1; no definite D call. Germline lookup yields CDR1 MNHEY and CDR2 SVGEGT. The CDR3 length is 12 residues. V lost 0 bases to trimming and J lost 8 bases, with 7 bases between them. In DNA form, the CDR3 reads TGTGCCAGCAGTTACTCGATCGGAGAAGCTTTCTTT. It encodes CASSYSIGEAFF.

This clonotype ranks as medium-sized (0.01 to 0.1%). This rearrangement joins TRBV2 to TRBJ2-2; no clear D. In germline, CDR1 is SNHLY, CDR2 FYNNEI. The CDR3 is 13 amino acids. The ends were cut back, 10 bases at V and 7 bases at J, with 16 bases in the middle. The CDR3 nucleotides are TGTGCCACCTCACCTGGGCTGGGCGGGGAGCTGTTTTTT. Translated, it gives CATSPGLGGELFF.

CDR3 DNA: TGTGCCAGCAGCTTAGGACGATTTAGCGAGCAGTACTTC. Translation: CASSLGRFSEQYF. The V call is TRBV9, the J call TRBJ2-7; D is unresolved. Germline V gene sequence: CDR1 SGDLS, CDR2 YYNGEE. This CDR3 region has 13 residues. With 4 bases removed from V and 6 bases from J, the gap between germline ends came to 14 bases.